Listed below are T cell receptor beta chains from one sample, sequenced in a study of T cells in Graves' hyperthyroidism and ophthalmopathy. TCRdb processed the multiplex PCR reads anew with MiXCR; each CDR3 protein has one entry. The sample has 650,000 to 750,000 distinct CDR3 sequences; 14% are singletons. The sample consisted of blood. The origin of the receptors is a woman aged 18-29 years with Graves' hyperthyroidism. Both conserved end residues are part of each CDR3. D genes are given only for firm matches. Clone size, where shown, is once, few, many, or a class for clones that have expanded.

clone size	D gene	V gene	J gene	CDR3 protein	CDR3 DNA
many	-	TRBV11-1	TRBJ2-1	CASSSDDWDPYNEQFF	TGTGCCAGCAGTTCGGATGACTGGGACCCCTACAATGAGCAGTTCTTC
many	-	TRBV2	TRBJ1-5	CASSEDRRQPQHF	TGTGCCAGCAGTGAAGACCGAAGGCAGCCCCAGCATTTT
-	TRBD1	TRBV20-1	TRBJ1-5	CSTTGQDFSNQPQHF	TGCAGTACTACCGGACAGGACTTTAGCAATCAGCCCCAGCATTTT
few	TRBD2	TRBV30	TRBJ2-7	CACKGLAGESGEQYF	TGTGCCTGTAAGGGACTAGCGGGAGAATCCGGCGAGCAGTACTTC
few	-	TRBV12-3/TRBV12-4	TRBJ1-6	CASRGVEGSNSPLHF	TGTGCCAGCAGGGGGGTTGAGGGTTCTAACTCACCCCTCCACTTT
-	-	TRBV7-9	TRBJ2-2	CASSLAMSTGELFF	TGTGCCAGCAGCTTAGCGATGAGCACCGGGGAGCTGTTTTTT
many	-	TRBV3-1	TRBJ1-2	CASSHQQLGGYTF	TGTGCCAGCAGCCATCAGCAACTCGGCGGCTACACCTTC
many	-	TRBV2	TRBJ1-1	CATLYRGLNTEAFF	TGTGCCACGCTATACCGGGGCCTGAACACTGAAGCTTTCTTT
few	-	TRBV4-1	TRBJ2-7	CASSQDSVSYEQYF	TGCGCCAGCAGCCAGGACAGCGTTTCCTACGAGCAGTACTTC
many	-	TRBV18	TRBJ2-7	CASARDRYEQYF	TGTGCCAGCGCTCGAGACCGCTACGAGCAGTACTTC
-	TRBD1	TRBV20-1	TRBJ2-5	CSAKTGAGETQYF	TGCAGTGCTAAAACAGGGGCCGGAGAGACCCAGTACTTC
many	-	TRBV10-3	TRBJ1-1	CAIAWQGSTEAFF	TGTGCCATCGCCTGGCAGGGGAGCACTGAAGCTTTCTTT
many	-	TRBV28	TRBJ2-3	CASSFRGRPPDTQYF	TGTGCCAGCAGTTTCCGGGGCCGCCCCCCAGATACGCAGTATTTT
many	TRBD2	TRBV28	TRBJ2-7	CASSFRLAGEGSYEQYF	TGTGCCAGCAGTTTTCGACTAGCGGGAGAAGGATCCTACGAGCAGTACTTC
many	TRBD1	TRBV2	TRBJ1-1	CASLDLPGQGNTEAFF	TGTGCCAGCTTGGACCTACCGGGACAGGGAAACACTGAAGCTTTCTTT
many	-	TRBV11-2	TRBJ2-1	CASSLSSEFYSSYNEQFF	TGTGCCAGCAGCTTAAGTAGCGAGTTTTATAGCTCCTACAATGAGCAGTTCTTC
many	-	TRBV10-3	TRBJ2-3	CAISDPGTDTQYF	TGTGCCATCAGTGATCCCGGCACAGATACGCAGTATTTT
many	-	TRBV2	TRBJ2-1	CASSDPSLSSYNEQFF	TGTGCCAGCAGTGACCCATCCCTCTCATCGTACAATGAGCAGTTCTTC
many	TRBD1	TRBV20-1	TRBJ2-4	CSAEQGAKNIQYF	TGCAGTGCTGAACAGGGGGCCAAAAACATTCAGTACTTC
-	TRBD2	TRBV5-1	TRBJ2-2	CASSGTSGSSPGELFF	TGCGCCAGCAGCGGGACTAGCGGGAGTTCCCCCGGGGAGCTGTTTTTT